The 23 T cell receptor beta chains below come from one sample, sequenced in a study of T cells in localized non-small cell lung cancer (dated by TCRdb to 2018 to 2020). Library preparation was by the immunoSEQ multiplex PCR assay. TCRdb took this table from immuneACCESS and kept in-frame rearrangements with V and J called. Such tables lack part of the clones; where checked against another copy, unresolved V genes explain under half of the gap, and the rest is unexplained. The sample table lists approximately 88,000 clones, roughly 93% of them with a count of one. The ten largest clones take up roughly 4.3% of the sample. Material: PBMCs, obtained before any cancer treatment. The receptors were gathered from a woman aged 40-69 years with stage II squamous cell lung carcinoma.

V and J are TRBV14 and TRBJ2-7; tentative D call: TRBD1 (5 bases). This CDR3 contains 15 residues. The V and J ends lost 1 base and 2 bases respectively, with 12 bases between them. CDR1 SGHDN and CDR2 FVKESK come from the germline V gene. CDR3 nucleotide sequence: TGTGCCAGCAGCCAAGTATTTGGGGCTACCTACGAGCAGTACTTC. Encoded protein: CASSQVFGATYEQYF.

The chain joins TRBV7-9 to TRBJ1-1; D is ambiguous. The CDR3 runs 14 residues. Germline assignment: CDR1 SEHNR and CDR2 FQNEAQ (reference sequence). V was pared by 2 bases and J by 4 bases, with 11 bases between. The CDR3 sequence: CASSLIQTTTEAFF. CDR3 coding DNA: TGTGCCAGCAGCTTAATTCAGACTACCACTGAAGCTTTCTTT.

J is TRBJ1-6 and V is TRBV4-1; unclear D gene. The CDR3 has 17 amino acids. CDR1 and CDR2 from the germline V gene are MGHRA and YSYEKL. V lost 3 bases and J lost 0, with 12 bases in between. CDR3 sequence reads: CASSHVGKSSYNSPLHF. CDR3 coding DNA: TGCGCCAGCAGCCATGTCGGGAAAAGCTCCTATAATTCACCCCTCCACTTT.

The chain combines TRBV7-6 with TRBJ2-1; maybe TRBD1 (6 bases). Germline CDR1 SGHVS, CDR2 FNYEAQ. V was clipped by 5 bases and J by 7 bases, with 18 bases between them. CDR3 length equals 15 residues. The CDR3 is CASSPTGQTSNEQFF. The CDR3 nucleotides read TGTGCCAGCAGCCCGACCGGACAGACGTCGAATGAGCAGTTCTTC.

Here the CDR3 DNA reads TGTGCCAGCAGTTTAAGGTCCGGCTATGGCTACACCTTC. Protein product: CASSLRSGYGYTF. The chain uses TRBV27 and TRBJ1-2; D unclear. Trimming took off 2 bases at V and 4 bases at J, with 8 bases between the two ends. Germline CDR1 is MNHEY and CDR2 is SMNVEV (reference sequence). This CDR3 comprises 13 residues.

This clone was recorded only once. The V gene is TRBV9, the J gene TRBJ1-2; D is ambiguous. The CDR3 is 15 amino acids. Trimming took off 0 bases at V and 0 bases at J, with 9 bases between the two ends. Germline-derived CDR1 and CDR2 are SGDLS and YYNGEE. In DNA, the CDR3 is TGTGCCAGCAGCGTAGAGGAGGGAGCTAACTATGGCTACACCTTC. As protein: CASSVEEGANYGYTF. Full variable domain (missing parts from reference TRBV9 and TRBJ1-2): DSGVTQTPKHLITATGQRVTLRCSPRSGDLSVYWYQQSLDQGLQFLIQYYNGEERAKGNILERFSAQQFPDLHSELNLSSLELGDSALYFCASSVEEGANYGYTFGSGTRLTVV.

J is TRBJ2-1 and V is TRBV6-6; no clear D. Between the trimmed V and J ends, which lost 10 bases and 1 base, there was a span of 14 bases. The germline CDR1 and CDR2 sequences are MNHNY and SVGAGI (reference sequence). The CDR3 length is 14 residues. CDR3 amino acids: CATQPDGSYNEQFF. The CDR3 DNA reads TGTGCCACACAACCCGATGGGTCCTACAATGAGCAGTTCTTC.

The chain has TRBV18 and TRBJ1-1; D gene ambiguous. The germline V gene has CDR1 KGHSH and CDR2 LQKENI. V lost 3 bases and J 1 base, leaving 9 bases between the germline ends. CDR3 length equals 14 residues. The CDR3: CASSPSQANTEAFF. Written as DNA, the CDR3 is TGTGCCAGCTCACCGTCCCAGGCGAACACTGAAGCTTTCTTT. The entire variable domain, with the rest obtained from reference TRBV18 and TRBJ1-1, is as follows: NAGVMQNPRHLVRRRGQEARLRCSPMKGHSHVYWYRQLPEEGLKFMVYLQKENIIDESGMPKERFSAEFPKEGPSILRIQQVVRGDSAAYFCASSPSQANTEAFFGQGTRLTVV.

The chain has TRBV5-1 and TRBJ1-1; maybe TRBD1 (5 bases). The CDR3 length is 12 residues. Between the trimmed V and J ends, which lost 1 base and 4 bases, there was a span of 5 bases. Germline V gene data show CDR1 as SGHRS and CDR2 as YFSETQ. The DNA for the CDR3 is TGCGCCAGCAGCTTGAGGGGCACTGAAGCTTTCTTT. Translation gives CASSLRGTEAFF. Supplemented by reference TRBV5-1 and TRBJ1-1, the full variable domain reads KAGVTQTPRYLIKTRGQQVTLSCSPISGHRSVSWYQQTPGQGLQFLFEYFSETQRNKGNFPGRFSGRQFSNSRSEMNVSTLELGDSALYLCASSLRGTEAFFGQGTRLTVV.

This clone was detected once. V usage is TRBV19 and J usage is TRBJ2-3, with 9 bases aligning to TRBD2. CDR1 and CDR2 (germline): LNHDA, SQIVND (reference sequence). The CDR3 has 20 residues. V was pared by 5 bases and J by 2 bases, with 20 bases of the junction left unmatched. The CDR3 region is CASSYRGAAGGPRNTDTQYF. DNA for the CDR3: TGTGCCAGTAGTTACAGAGGGGCGGCGGGAGGGCCGAGAAACACAGATACGCAGTATTTT.

This sequence joins TRBV6-1 and TRBJ1-5, with a tentative D call TRBD1 (6 bases). Trimming took off 1 base at V and 1 base at J, with 14 bases between the two ends. The CDR3 spans 17 residues. CDR1 and CDR2 (germline): MNHNS, SASEGT. CDR3 nucleotides: TGTGCCAGCAGTGAAGTTAAACAGGGCCCAAGCAATCAGCCCCAGCATTTT. Translation: CASSEVKQGPSNQPQHF.

The chain is built from TRBV5-5 and TRBJ1-5; D is possibly TRBD1 (6 bases). CDR1 is SGHKS, CDR2 YYEKEE, per germline (reference sequence). This CDR3 comprises 15 residues. V dropped 1 base and J dropped 6 bases, with 14 bases sitting between them. The CDR3 region is CASSLISGVGQPQHF. CDR3 coding DNA: TGTGCCAGCAGCTTGATTTCAGGGGTTGGTCAGCCCCAGCATTTT. Complete variable domain (other parts from reference TRBV5-5 and TRBJ1-5): DAGVTQSPTHLIKTRGQQVTLRCSPISGHKSVSWYQQVLGQGPQFIFQYYEKEERGRGNFPDRFSARQFPNYSSELNVNALLLGDSALYLCASSLISGVGQPQHFGDGTRLSIL.

The chain has TRBV6-1 and TRBJ1-1; 7 positions agree with TRBD1. The germline CDR1 and CDR2 sequences are MNHNS and SASEGT. This CDR3 has 14 residues. The V segment lost 5 bases and the J segment 1 base; nucleotides outside the gene matches: 4. This chain's CDR3 is CASSPGTENTEAFF. CDR3 bases: TGTGCCAGCAGTCCCGGGACAGAGAACACTGAAGCTTTCTTT.

This chain links TRBV5-1 with TRBJ2-1, with TRBD2 identical over 15 bases. The CDR3 consists of 17 residues. Germline CDR1 SGHRS, CDR2 YFSETQ. V shed 3 bases and J 8 bases; nucleotides not matched to a gene: 9. The CDR3 DNA sequence: TGCGCCAGCAGCTCGGGACTAGCGGGAGGCCTCGAGGATGAGCAGTTCTTC. This gives the protein CASSSGLAGGLEDEQFF.

The gene calls are TRBV10-2 and TRBJ1-3; no firm D call. Between the trimmed V and J ends, which lost 2 bases and 0 bases, there was a span of 8 bases. Germline lookup yields CDR1 WSHSY and CDR2 SAAADI. There are 15 residues in the CDR3. This CDR3 is CASSEEGSSGNTIYF. The CDR3 nucleotides are TGCGCCAGCAGTGAGGAGGGAAGCTCTGGAAACACCATATATTTT.

This rearrangement joins TRBV10-2 to TRBJ1-5, with D unresolved. The germline V and J ends were trimmed by 2 bases and 0 bases, with 5 bases remaining between them. Germline lookup yields CDR1 WSHSY and CDR2 SAAADI. This CDR3 comprises 14 residues. CDR3 sequence: CASSEDGSNQPQHF. DNA of the CDR3: TGCGCCAGCAGTGAGGACGGTAGCAATCAGCCCCAGCATTTT.

The chain combines TRBV19 with TRBJ1-5; D gene uncertain. Germline assignment: CDR1 LNHDA and CDR2 SQIVND (reference sequence). Deletions cut 7 bases from V and 7 bases from J, with 17 bases between. CDR3 length equals 14 residues. CDR3: CASTPLGARQPQHF. The CDR3 bases are TGTGCCAGTACCCCGCTCGGTGCCCGACAGCCCCAGCATTTT.

This chain connects TRBV27 to TRBJ1-2; a possible D gene is TRBD1 (6 bases). CDR1 is MNHEY, CDR2 SMNVEV, per germline (reference sequence). The ends were cut back, 0 bases at V and 4 bases at J, with 18 bases in the middle. The CDR3 is made up of 17 amino acids. The CDR3 region is CASSLSGSGARGYGYTF. Written as DNA, the CDR3 is TGTGCCAGCAGTTTATCGGGCTCGGGGGCGCGCGGCTATGGCTACACCTTC.

The chain has TRBV6-1 and TRBJ1-2; D is uncertain. Germline-derived CDR1 and CDR2 are MNHNS and SASEGT. The CDR3 totals 13 residues. The V end was cut by 8 bases, the J end by 0 bases, with 10 bases between. CDR3 bases: TGTGCCAGCTGTCCGACTCCTAACTATGGCTACACCTTC. Translated, it gives CASCPTPNYGYTF.

The CDR3, as DNA: TGTGCCAGCAGCCGGACTAGCGGGGGTATAACCTACGAGCAGTACTTC. It codes for CASSRTSGGITYEQYF. The chain couples TRBV6-6 to TRBJ2-7, with 13 bases lining up with TRBD2. There are 16 residues in the CDR3. Germline CDR1 reads MNHNY; CDR2 reads SVGAGI (reference sequence). Trimming removed 6 bases from V and 2 bases from J; junction bases left unmatched: 7.

V is TRBV4-2 and J is TRBJ1-3; tentative D call: TRBD1 (6 bases). Germline-derived CDR1 and CDR2 are LGHNA and YNFKEQ. The CDR3 contains 16 residues. The V end lost 2 bases, the J end lost 3 bases, and 14 bases lay between the germline ends. This chain's CDR3 is CASSQQGLGGGNTIYF. The DNA of the CDR3 is TGTGCCAGCAGCCAACAGGGGCTCGGGGGTGGAAACACCATATATTTT.

A note on this clone: Other nucleotide sequences in the sample specify the same CDR3. The chain couples TRBV5-1 to TRBJ1-1, with 8 nucleotides matching TRBD1. Germline V CDR1 and CDR2: SGHRS, YFSETQ. The CDR3 runs 14 residues. J was trimmed by 1 base and V by 4 bases; bases with no gene match: 3. The CDR3 sequence: CASSPGTGNTEAFF. CDR3 bases: TGCGCCAGCAGCCCGGGGACAGGGAACACTGAAGCTTTCTTT.

This rearrangement joins TRBV6-5 to TRBJ2-1; 8 bases match TRBD2. CDR1 is MNHEY and CDR2 is SVGAGI in the germline V gene. The CDR3 is 15 residues long. Trimming took 6 bases from V and 4 from J; bases not matched to a gene: 8. The DNA for the CDR3 is TGTGCCAGCAGCCCCGGTGTAGCGGGATACAATGAGCAGTTCTTC. Translated, it gives CASSPGVAGYNEQFF.